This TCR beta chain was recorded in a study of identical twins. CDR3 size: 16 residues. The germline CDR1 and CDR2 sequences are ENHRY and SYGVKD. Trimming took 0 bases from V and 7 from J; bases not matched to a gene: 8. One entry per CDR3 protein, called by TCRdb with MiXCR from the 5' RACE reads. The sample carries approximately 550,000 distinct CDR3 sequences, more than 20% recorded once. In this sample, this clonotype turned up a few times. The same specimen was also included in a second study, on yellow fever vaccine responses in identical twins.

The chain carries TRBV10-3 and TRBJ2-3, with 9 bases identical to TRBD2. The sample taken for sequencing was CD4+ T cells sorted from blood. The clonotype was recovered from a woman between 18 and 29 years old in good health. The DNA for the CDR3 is TGTGCCATCAGTGAGTCAGGTAGCGGGGGACTGTATACGCAGTATTTT. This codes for CAISESGSGGLYTQYF.